The sequence of this TCR beta chain was determined in a study of identical twins. There are a few counts of this clonotype. The antigen remains undetermined. Germline V gene sequence: CDR1 SGHRS, CDR2 YFSETQ. There are 15 residues in the CDR3. The ends lost 4 bases at V and 7 bases at J; junction bases unmatched: 9. Overall study results and limits: Researchers reported excess low generation probability among twin-shared out-of-frame alpha sequences.

TCRdb itself ran the 5' RACE reads through MiXCR, one entry per CDR3 protein. The repertoire consists of 300,000 to 400,000 distinct CDR3 sequences, with about 12% occurring once and the leading ten covering approximately 7.6%. This sample also appeared in a second study, on yellow fever vaccine responses in identical twins.

The material sequenced was CD8+ T cells sorted from blood. This rearrangement joins TRBV5-1 to TRBJ2-1, with TRBD2 matching 9 bases. The source of this sequence is a woman between 18 and 29 years old in good health. CDR3 bases: TGCGCCAGCAGCCCGGCTACTAGCGGGTATAATGAGCAGTTCTTC. It translates to CASSPATSGYNEQFF.